This TCR beta chain is from a study of control samples from healthy donors and cancer patients. The V end was cut by 5 bases, the J end by 2 bases, with 12 bases between. The V gene's germline CDR1 is LNHDA and CDR2 SQIVND (reference sequence). CDR3 length: 14 amino acids. Clones were read by immunoSEQ multiplex PCR, and TCRdb kept only the in-frame ones, dropping some. The table includes roughly 120,000 clones, about 95% detected once. This clone came up once. This chain joins TRBV19 and TRBJ1-2; D might be TRBD1 (5 bases). The sequence derives from a man aged 25-45 years in good health. The sequencing input was blood. CDR3 coding DNA: TGTGCCAGTAGTGTGACAGTCAGCAACTATGGCTACACCTTC. Its translation is CASSVTVSNYGYTF.